Listed below are T cell receptor beta chains from one sample, sequenced in a study of T cell responses to AZD1222 COVID-19 vaccine. Some clones are missing from TCRdb's copy, which holds only in-frame ones; the method was immunoSEQ multiplex PCR. The sample has about 140,000 clones; 80% to 90% are singletons. The source was peripheral blood, collected on day 0 of AZD1222 vaccination. The receptors derive from an adult in good health. CDR3s include the opening cysteine and the closing phenylalanine or tryptophan. The D gene is left open where the match is weak. Not every row has a clone size; where given, it reads once, few, many or a size class.

J gene | V gene | D gene | clone size | CDR3 protein | CDR3 DNA
TRBJ1-4 | TRBV9 | . | . | CASRPFTVGRPNEKLFF | TGTGCCAGTAGGCCCTTTACAGTGGGGAGACCCAATGAAAAACTGTTTTTT
TRBJ1-5 | TRBV28 | TRBD1 | . | CASRDRGNNQPQHF | TGTGCCAGCCGGGACAGGGGTAATAATCAGCCCCAGCATTTT
TRBJ1-2 | TRBV6-5 | . | . | CASSYSRAVYGYTF | TGTGCCAGCAGTTACTCGAGGGCAGTTTATGGCTACACCTTC
TRBJ2-7 | TRBV5-1 | TRBD2 | few | CASSASGRPSSYEQYF | TGCGCCAGTTCGGCTAGCGGGAGACCGAGCTCCTACGAGCAGTACTTC
TRBJ2-7 | TRBV19 | TRBD1 | . | CASSQATTGQGYEQYF | TGTGCCAGTTCCCAAGCGACGACGGGACAGGGATACGAGCAGTACTTC
TRBJ1-3 | TRBV3-1/TRBV3-2 | . | . | CASSQEALSGNTIYF | TGTGCCAGCAGCCAAGAAGCGCTTTCTGGAAACACCATATATTTT
TRBJ1-5 | TRBV6-5 | . | . | CASSHEGQPQHF | TGTGCCAGCAGCCACGAGGGGCAGCCCCAGCATTTT
TRBJ1-5 | TRBV19 | TRBD1 | . | CASSSPGTGGNQPQHF | TGTGCCAGTAGTTCTCCCGGGACAGGAGGCAATCAGCCCCAGCATTTT
TRBJ1-3 | TRBV9 | . | . | CASSAREGSGNTIYF | TGTGCCAGCAGCGCCCGGGAAGGCTCTGGAAACACCATATATTTT
TRBJ1-4 | TRBV2 | . | . | CASSGRTDPTNEKLFF | TGTGCCAGCAGTGGGAGGACAGACCCAACTAATGAAAAACTGTTTTTT
TRBJ1-1 | TRBV3-1/TRBV3-2 | . | few | CASSPKRQPNTEAFF | TGTGCCAGCAGCCCTAAGCGACAGCCGAACACTGAAGCTTTCTTT
TRBJ2-7 | TRBV27 | . | . | CASSLVPGSYEQYF | TGTGCCAGCAGTTTGGTGCCAGGGAGCTACGAGCAGTACTTC
TRBJ2-5 | TRBV5-4 | TRBD2 | once | CASSSGLAGALQETQYF | TGTGCCAGCAGCTCGGGACTAGCGGGGGCCTTGCAAGAGACCCAGTACTTC